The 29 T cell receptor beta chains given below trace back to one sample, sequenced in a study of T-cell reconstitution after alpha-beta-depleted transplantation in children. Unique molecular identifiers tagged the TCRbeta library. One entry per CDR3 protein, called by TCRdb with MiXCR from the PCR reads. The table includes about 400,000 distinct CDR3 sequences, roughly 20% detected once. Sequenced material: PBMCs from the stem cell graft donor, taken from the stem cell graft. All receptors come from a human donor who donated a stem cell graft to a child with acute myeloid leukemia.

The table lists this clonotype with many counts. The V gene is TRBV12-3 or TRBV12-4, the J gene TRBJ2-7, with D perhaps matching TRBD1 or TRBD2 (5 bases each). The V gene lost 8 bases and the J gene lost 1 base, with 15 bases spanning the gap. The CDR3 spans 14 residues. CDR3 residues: CASRSGRTSYEQYF. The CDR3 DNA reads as TGTGCCAGCCGCTCGGGACGGACATCCTACGAGCAGTACTTC.

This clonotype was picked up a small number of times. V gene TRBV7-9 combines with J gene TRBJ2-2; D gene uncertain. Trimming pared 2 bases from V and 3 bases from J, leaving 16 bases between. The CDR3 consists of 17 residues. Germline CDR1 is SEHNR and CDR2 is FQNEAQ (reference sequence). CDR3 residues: CASSLQQSGFDTGELFF. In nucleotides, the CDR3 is TGTGCCAGCAGCTTACAACAGTCCGGGTTTGACACCGGGGAGCTGTTTTTT.

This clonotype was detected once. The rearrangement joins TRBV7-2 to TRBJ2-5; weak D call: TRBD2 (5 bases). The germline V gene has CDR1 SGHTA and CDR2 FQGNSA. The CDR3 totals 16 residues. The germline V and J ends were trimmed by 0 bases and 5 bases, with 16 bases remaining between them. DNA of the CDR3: TGTGCCAGCAGCTTAGCGCTAAAAGCTGGAGGCGAGACCCAGTACTTC. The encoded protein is CASSLALKAGGETQYF.

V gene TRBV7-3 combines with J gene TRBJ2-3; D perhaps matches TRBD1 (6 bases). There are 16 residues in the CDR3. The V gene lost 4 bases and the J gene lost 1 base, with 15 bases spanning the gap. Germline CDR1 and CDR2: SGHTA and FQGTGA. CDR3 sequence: CASSSLQGRGTDTQYF. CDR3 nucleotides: TGTGCCAGCAGCTCCCTGCAGGGGCGCGGCACAGATACGCAGTATTTT.

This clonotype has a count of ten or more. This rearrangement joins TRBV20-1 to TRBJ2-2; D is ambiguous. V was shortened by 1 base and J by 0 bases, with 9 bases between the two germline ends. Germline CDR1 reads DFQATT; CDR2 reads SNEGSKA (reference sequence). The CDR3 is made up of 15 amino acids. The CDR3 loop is CSARGVKSNTGELFF. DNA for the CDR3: TGCAGTGCTAGAGGGGTAAAGTCGAACACCGGGGAGCTGTTTTTT.

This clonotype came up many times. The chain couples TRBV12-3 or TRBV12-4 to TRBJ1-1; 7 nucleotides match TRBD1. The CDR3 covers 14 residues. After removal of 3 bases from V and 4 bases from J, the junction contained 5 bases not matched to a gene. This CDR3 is CASSLTGMGTEAFF. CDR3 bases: TGTGCCAGCAGTTTGACAGGGATGGGCACTGAAGCTTTCTTT.

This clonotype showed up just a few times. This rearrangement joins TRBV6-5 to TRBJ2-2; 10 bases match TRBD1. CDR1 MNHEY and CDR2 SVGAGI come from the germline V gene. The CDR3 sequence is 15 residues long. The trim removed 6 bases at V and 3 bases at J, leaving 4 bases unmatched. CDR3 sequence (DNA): TGTGCCAGCAGCCGCGGGACAGGGGACACCGGGGAGCTGTTTTTT. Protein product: CASSRGTGDTGELFF.

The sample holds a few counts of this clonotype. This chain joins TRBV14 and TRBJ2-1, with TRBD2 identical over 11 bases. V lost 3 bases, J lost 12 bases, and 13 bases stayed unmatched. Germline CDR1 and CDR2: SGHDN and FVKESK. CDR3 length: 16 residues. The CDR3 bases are TGTGCCAGCAGCCAGGGGACTAGCGGCCATGGGAAGGGGCAGTTCTTC. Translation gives CASSQGTSGHGKGQFF. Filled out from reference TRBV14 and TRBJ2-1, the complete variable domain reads EAGVTQFPSHSVIEKGQTVTLRCDPISGHDNLYWYRRVMGKEIKFLLHFVKESKQDESGMPNNRFLAERTGGTYSTLKVQPAELEDSGVYFCASSQGTSGHGKGQFFGPGTRLTVL.

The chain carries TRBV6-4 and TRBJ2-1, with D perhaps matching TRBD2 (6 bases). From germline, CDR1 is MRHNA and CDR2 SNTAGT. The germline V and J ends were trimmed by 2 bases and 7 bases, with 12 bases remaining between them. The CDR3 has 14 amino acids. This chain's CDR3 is CASSDPHSGNEQFF. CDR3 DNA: TGTGCCAGCAGTGACCCCCACAGCGGGAATGAGCAGTTCTTC.

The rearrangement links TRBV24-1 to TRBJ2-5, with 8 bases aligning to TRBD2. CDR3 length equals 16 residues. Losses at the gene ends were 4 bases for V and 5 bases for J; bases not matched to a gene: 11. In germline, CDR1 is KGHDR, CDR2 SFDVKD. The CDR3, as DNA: TGTGCCACCAGTGACCGAGTCCGGGGGGGGTCGGAGACCCAGTACTTC. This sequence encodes CATSDRVRGGSETQYF.

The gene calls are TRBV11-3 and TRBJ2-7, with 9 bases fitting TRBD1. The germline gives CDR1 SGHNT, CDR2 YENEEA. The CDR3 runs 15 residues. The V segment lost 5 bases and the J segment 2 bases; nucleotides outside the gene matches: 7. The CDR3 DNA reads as TGTGCCAGCAGCGCCGGGACAGGGTGGACCTACGAGCAGTACTTC. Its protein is CASSAGTGWTYEQYF.

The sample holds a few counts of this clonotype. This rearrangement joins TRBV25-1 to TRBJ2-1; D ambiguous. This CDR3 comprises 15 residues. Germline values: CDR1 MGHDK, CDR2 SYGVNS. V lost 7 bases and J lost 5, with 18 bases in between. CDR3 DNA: TGTGCCAGCACTCCCCATGGCAGAACAAACAATGAGCAGTTCTTC. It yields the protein CASTPHGRTNNEQFF.

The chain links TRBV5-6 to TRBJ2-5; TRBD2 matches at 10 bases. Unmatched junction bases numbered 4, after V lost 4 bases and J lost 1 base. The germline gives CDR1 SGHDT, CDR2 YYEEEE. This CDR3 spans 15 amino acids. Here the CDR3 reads CASSNLAGGQETQYF. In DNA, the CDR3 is TGTGCCAGCAGCAATTTAGCGGGAGGCCAAGAGACCCAGTACTTC.

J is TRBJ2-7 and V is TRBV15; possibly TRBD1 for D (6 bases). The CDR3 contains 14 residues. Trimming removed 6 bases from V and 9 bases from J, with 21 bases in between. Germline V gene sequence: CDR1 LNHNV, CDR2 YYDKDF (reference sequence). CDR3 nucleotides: TGTGCCACCAGTAAATTCCGGGACACCTACTCGCAGTACTTC. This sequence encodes CATSKFRDTYSQYF.

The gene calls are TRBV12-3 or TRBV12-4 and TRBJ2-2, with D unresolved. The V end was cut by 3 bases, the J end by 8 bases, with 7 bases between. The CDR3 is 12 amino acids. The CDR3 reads CASSFPRGELFF. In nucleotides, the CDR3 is TGTGCCAGCAGTTTCCCTCGGGGGGAGCTGTTTTTT.

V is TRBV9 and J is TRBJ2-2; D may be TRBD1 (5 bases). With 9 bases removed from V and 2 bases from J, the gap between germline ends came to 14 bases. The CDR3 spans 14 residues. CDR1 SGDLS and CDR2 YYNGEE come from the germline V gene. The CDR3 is CATTQGSNTGELFF. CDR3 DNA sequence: TGTGCCACTACCCAGGGCAGCAACACCGGGGAGCTGTTTTTT.

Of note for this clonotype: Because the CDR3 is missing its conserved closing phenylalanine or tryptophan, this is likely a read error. The CDR3 region is CASGEGARDRGYTC. The CDR3 DNA is TGTGCCAGCGGTGAGGGGGCGCGGGACCGTGGCTACACCTGC. This rearrangement joins TRBV6-1 to TRBJ1-2; 7 nucleotides match TRBD1. This CDR3 is built from 14 residues. The germline gives CDR1 MNHNS, CDR2 SASEGT.

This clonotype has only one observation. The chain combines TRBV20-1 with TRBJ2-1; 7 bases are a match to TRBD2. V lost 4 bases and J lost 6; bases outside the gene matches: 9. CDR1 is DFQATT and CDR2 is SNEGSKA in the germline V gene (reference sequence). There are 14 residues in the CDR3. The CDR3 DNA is TGCAGTGCTACAACGGGGGGAGTTGGCAATGAGCAGTTCTTC. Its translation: CSATTGGVGNEQFF.

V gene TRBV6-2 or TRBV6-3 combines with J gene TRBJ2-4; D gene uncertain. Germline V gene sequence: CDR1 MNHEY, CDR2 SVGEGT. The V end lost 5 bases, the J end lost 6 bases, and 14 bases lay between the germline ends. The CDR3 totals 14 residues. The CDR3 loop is CASSGSELRNIQYF. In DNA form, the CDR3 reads TGTGCCAGCAGTGGCTCAGAGCTAAGAAACATTCAGTACTTC.

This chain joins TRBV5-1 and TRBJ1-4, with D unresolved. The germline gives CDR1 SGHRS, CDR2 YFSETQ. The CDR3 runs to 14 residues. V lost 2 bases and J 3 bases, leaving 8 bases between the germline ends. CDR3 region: CASSFNGANEKLFF. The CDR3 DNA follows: TGCGCCAGCAGCTTTAACGGGGCTAATGAAAAACTGTTTTTT.

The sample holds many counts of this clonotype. The CDR3 loop is CSEGSVHEQFF. CDR3 in DNA: TGCAGTGAGGGTAGCGTGCATGAGCAGTTCTTC. This sequence joins TRBV20-1 and TRBJ2-1, with D perhaps TRBD2 (5 bases). This CDR3 is 11 amino acids long. From germline, CDR1 is DFQATT and CDR2 SNEGSKA (reference sequence). V was cut by 7 bases and J by 8 bases, with 12 bases left in between.

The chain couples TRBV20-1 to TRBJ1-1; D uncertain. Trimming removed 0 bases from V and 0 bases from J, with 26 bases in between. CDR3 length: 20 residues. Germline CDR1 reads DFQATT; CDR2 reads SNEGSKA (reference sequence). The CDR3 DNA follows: TGCAGTGCTAGAGAAGGGCAGGCCTACTCACTGTTAGACATGAACACTGAAGCTTTCTTT. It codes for CSAREGQAYSLLDMNTEAFF.

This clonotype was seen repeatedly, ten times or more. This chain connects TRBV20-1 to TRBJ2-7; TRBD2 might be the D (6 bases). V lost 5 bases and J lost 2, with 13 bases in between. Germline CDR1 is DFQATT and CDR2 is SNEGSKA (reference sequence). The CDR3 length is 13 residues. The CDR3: CSAEGLAAYEQYF. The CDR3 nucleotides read TGCAGTGCTGAGGGACTTGCCGCCTACGAGCAGTACTTC.

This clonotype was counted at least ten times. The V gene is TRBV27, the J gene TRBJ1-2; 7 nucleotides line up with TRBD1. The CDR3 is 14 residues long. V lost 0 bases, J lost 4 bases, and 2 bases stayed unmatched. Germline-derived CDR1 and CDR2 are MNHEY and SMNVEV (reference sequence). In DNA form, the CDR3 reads TGTGCCAGCAGTTTATCGGAGGGGGCCTATGGCTACACCTTC. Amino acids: CASSLSEGAYGYTF.

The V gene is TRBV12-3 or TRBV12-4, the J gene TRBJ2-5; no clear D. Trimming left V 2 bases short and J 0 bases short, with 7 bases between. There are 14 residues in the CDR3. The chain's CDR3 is CASSLNSHQETQYF. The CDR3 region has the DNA TGTGCCAGCAGTTTAAACAGCCACCAAGAGACCCAGTACTTC.

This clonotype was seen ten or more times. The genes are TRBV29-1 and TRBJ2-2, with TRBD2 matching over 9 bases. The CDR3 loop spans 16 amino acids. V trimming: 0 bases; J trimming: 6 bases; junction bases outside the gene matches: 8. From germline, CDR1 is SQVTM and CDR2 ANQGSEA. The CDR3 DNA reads TGCAGCGTTGAAGATCGTGCGGGAGGGCAGGCCGGGGAGCTGTTTTTT. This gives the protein CSVEDRAGGQAGELFF.

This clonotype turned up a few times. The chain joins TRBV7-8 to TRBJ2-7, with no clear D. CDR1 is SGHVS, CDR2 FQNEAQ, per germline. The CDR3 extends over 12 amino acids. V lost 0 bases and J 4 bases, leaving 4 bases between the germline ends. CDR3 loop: CASSLAIYEQYF. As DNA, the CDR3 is TGTGCCAGCAGCTTAGCTATATACGAGCAGTACTTC. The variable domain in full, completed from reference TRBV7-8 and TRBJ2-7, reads GAGVSQSPRYKVAKRGQDVALRCDPISGHVSLFWYQQALGQGPEFLTYFQNEAQLDKSGLPSDRFFAERPEGSVSTLKIQRTQQEDSAVYLCASSLAIYEQYFGPGTRLTVT.

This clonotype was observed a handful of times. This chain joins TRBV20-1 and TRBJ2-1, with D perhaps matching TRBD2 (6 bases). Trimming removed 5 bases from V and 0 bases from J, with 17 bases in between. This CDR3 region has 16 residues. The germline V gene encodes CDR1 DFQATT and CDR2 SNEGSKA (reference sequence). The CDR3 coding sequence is TGCAGTGCTGATACTACTAGCTTTAACTCCTACAATGAGCAGTTCTTC. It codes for CSADTTSFNSYNEQFF.

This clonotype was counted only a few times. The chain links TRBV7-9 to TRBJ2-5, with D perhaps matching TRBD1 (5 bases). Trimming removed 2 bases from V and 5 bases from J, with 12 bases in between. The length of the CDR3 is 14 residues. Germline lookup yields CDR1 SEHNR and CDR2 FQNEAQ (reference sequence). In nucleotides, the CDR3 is TGTGCCAGCAGCTTAAATGTAGGGGTCGAGACCCAGTACTTC. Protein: CASSLNVGVETQYF.